The 8 T cell receptor beta chains below come from one sample, sequenced in a study of blood T cell repertoires in COVID-19. TCRdb keeps only in-frame clones here, not all; method: immunoSEQ multiplex PCR. The sample yields approximately 400,000 clones, 83% seen once. Sequencing used PBMCs or T cells enriched from blood (not recorded which). The origin of the receptors is a woman in her fifties or sixties who had recovered from COVID-19.

The rearrangement links TRBV5-1 to TRBJ1-4; 9 bases align to TRBD1. This CDR3 region has 16 residues. V dropped 2 bases and J dropped 8; count of bases not matched to a gene: 10. CDR1 is SGHRS and CDR2 is YFSETQ in the germline V gene. The CDR3 is CASSLRSTGGAEKLFF. As DNA, the CDR3 is TGCGCCAGCAGCTTAAGATCCACAGGGGGCGCAGAAAAACTGTTTTTT. Full variable domain (missing parts from reference TRBV5-1 and TRBJ1-4): KAGVTQTPRYLIKTRGQQVTLSCSPISGHRSVSWYQQTPGQGLQFLFEYFSETQRNKGNFPGRFSGRQFSNSRSEMNVSTLELGDSALYLCASSLRSTGGAEKLFFGSGTQLSVL.

To note about this clone: The sample has other DNA sequences that encode this CDR3 too. The chain has TRBV9 and TRBJ1-3; D perhaps matches TRBD1 (5 bases). Trimming left V 0 bases short and J 1 base short, with 5 bases between. Per germline, CDR1 SGDLS and CDR2 YYNGEE. The CDR3 runs 14 residues. The CDR3 loop is CASSVAGSGNTIYF. CDR3 DNA: TGTGCCAGCAGCGTAGCAGGGTCTGGAAACACCATATATTTT.

This clone was picked up one time. The V call is TRBV4-1, the J call TRBJ2-5, with 10 bases identical to TRBD2. CDR1 and CDR2 (germline): MGHRA, YSYEKL. CDR3 length: 17 residues. J was trimmed by 5 bases and V by 2 bases; bases with no gene match: 11. The DNA of the CDR3 is TGCGCCAGCAGCCAAACGGGACTAGCGCAAGGTGGGGAGACCCAGTACTTC. Translating gives CASSQTGLAQGGETQYF.

This clone was seen a single time. This sequence joins TRBV12-3 or TRBV12-4 and TRBJ1-2, with 9 bases matching TRBD1. V shed 6 bases, J shed 3 bases, and the junction held 2 bases outside the gene matches. There are 13 residues in the CDR3. CDR3 nucleotides: TGTGCCAGCAGAGGGGACAGGGACTATGGCTACACCTTC. Its translation is CASRGDRDYGYTF.

This chain's CDR3 is CASSTDSNEQFF. The CDR3 DNA reads as TGTGCCAGCAGTACGGACAGCAATGAGCAGTTCTTC. The chain employs TRBV27 and TRBJ2-1, with D tentatively TRBD1 (6 bases). The V gene lost 5 bases and the J gene lost 6 bases, with 8 bases spanning the gap. Germline CDR1 is MNHEY and CDR2 is SMNVEV (reference sequence). The length of the CDR3 is 12 residues.

This clone has just one count. V is TRBV5-1 and J is TRBJ1-3, with TRBD1 identical over 9 bases. Germline V CDR1 and CDR2: SGHRS, YFSETQ. There are 14 residues in the CDR3. V was clipped by 2 bases and J by 5 bases; unmatched bases: 2. The CDR3 region is CASSLGTGRNTIYF. The CDR3 nucleotides read TGCGCCAGCAGCTTAGGGACAGGGCGAAACACCATATATTTT.

The chain joins TRBV7-8 to TRBJ2-7; 8 nucleotides agree with TRBD2. Germline V CDR1 and CDR2: SGHVS, FQNEAQ. J lost 6 bases, V lost 5 bases, and 15 bases had no gene match. The CDR3 runs to 16 residues. The DNA of the CDR3 is TGTGCCAGCAGCGCGGGGGGAGCGGGAGTTACGGGCGAGCAGTACTTC. Protein: CASSAGGAGVTGEQYF.

This chain links TRBV5-6 with TRBJ2-3; TRBD1 matches at 7 bases. Trimming took 4 bases from V and 5 from J; bases not matched to a gene: 10. CDR1 and CDR2 from the germline V gene are SGHDT and YYEEEE. The CDR3 totals 15 residues. The CDR3 loop is CASSRRTGNRDTQYF. The CDR3 nucleotides read TGTGCCAGCAGCCGCCGGACAGGCAATAGAGATACGCAGTATTTT.